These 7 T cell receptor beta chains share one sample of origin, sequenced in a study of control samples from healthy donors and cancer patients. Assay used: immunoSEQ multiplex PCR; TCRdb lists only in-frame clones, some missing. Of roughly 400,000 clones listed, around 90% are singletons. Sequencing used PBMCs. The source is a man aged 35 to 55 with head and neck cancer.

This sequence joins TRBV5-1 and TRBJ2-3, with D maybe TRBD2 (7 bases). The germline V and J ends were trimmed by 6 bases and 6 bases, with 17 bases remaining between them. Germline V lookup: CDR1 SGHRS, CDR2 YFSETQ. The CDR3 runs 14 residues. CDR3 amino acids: CASNREGVADTQYF. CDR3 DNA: TGCGCCAGCAACAGGGAGGGGGTGGCGGATACGCAGTATTTT.

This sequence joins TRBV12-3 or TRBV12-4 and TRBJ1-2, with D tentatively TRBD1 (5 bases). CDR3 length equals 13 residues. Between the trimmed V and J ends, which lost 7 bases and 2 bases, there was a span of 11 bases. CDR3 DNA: TGTGCCAGCACCCCGACAGTAAACTATGGCTACACCTTC. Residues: CASTPTVNYGYTF.

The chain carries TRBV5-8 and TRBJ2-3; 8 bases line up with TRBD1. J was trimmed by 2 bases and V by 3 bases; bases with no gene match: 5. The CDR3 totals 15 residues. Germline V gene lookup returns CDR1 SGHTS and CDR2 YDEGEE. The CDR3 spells CASSYGQGPTDTQYF. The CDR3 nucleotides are TGTGCCAGCAGCTATGGACAGGGACCCACAGATACGCAGTATTTT.

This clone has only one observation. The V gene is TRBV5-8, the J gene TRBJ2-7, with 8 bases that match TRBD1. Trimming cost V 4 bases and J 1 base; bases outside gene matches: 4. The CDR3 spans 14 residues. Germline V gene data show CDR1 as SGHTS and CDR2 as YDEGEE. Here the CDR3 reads CASSTDRVSYEQYF. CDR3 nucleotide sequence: TGTGCCAGCAGCACGGACAGGGTATCCTACGAGCAGTACTTC.

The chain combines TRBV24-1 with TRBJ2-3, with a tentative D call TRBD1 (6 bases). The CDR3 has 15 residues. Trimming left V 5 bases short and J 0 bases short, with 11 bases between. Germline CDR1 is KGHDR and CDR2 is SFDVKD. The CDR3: CATSGRQESTDTQYF. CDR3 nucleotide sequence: TGTGCCACCAGTGGCCGACAGGAAAGCACAGATACGCAGTATTTT.

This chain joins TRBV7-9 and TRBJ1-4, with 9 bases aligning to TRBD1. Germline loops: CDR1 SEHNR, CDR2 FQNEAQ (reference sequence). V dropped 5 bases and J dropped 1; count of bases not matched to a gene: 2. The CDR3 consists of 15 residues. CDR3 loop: CASSGDRETNEKLFF. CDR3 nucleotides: TGTGCCAGCAGCGGGGACAGGGAAACTAATGAAAAACTGTTTTTT. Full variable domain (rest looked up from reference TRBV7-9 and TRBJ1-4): DTGVSQNPRHKITKRGQNVTFRCDPISEHNRLYWYRQTLGQGPEFLTYFQNEAQLEKSRLLSDRFSAERPKGSFSTLEIQRTEQGDSAMYLCASSGDRETNEKLFFGSGTQLSVL.

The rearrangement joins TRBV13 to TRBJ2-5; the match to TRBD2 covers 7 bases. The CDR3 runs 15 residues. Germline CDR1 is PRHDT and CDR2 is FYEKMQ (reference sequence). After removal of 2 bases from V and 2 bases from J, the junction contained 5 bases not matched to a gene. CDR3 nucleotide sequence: TGTGCCAGCAGCTTATCGGGAGCGGGGCAAGAGACCCAGTACTTC. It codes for CASSLSGAGQETQYF.